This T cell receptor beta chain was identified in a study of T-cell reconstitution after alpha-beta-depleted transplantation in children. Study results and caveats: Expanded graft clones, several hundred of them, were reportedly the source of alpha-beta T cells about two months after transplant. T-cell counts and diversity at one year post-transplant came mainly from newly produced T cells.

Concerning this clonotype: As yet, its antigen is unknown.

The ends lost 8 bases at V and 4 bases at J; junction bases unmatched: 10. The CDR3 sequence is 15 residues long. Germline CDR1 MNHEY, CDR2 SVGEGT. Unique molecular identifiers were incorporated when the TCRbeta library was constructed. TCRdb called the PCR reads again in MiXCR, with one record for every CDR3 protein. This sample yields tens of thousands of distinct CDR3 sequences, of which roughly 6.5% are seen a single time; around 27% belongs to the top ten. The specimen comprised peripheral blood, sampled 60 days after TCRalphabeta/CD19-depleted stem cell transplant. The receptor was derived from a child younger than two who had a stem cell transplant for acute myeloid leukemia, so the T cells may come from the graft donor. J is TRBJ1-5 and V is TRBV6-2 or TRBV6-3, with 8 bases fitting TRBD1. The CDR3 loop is CASLSRQGRNQPQHF. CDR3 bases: TGTGCCAGCCTAAGCCGACAGGGGCGGAATCAGCCCCAGCATTTT.